The 7 T cell receptor beta chains presented below share a single source sample, sequenced in a study of cytomegalovirus exposure and HLA in healthy donors. This PCR relied on a set of 60 Vbeta primers and 13 Jbeta primers. The table came from immunoSEQ multiplex PCR; TCRdb's copy has only in-frame clones and leaves some out. The data contain approximately 140,000 clones, around 78% of them seen just once; the ten biggest clones take up roughly 1.8%. Sequencing used PBMCs. These receptors were taken from a woman in her fifties or sixties in good health and CMV-seronegative.

The V and J genes are TRBV5-1 and TRBJ2-2; 11 bases are shared with TRBD1. The CDR3 spans 16 residues. The V segment lost 2 bases and the J segment 4 bases; nucleotides outside the gene matches: 4. Germline V lookup: CDR1 SGHRS, CDR2 YFSETQ. This CDR3 is CASSFAGQGGTGELFF. In DNA form, the CDR3 reads TGCGCCAGCAGCTTCGCGGGACAGGGGGGCACCGGGGAGCTGTTTTTT. The complete variable domain, with remaining parts taken from reference TRBV5-1 and TRBJ2-2, reads KAGVTQTPRYLIKTRGQQVTLSCSPISGHRSVSWYQQTPGQGLQFLFEYFSETQRNKGNFPGRFSGRQFSNSRSEMNVSTLELGDSALYLCASSFAGQGGTGELFFGEGSRLTVL.

The rearrangement uses TRBV15 and TRBJ2-5, with 7 bases identical to TRBD1. V was pared by 2 bases and J by 5 bases, with 5 bases of the junction left unmatched. CDR1 and CDR2 (germline): LNHNV, YYDKDF (reference sequence). The CDR3 covers 14 residues. CDR3 sequence (DNA): TGTGCCACCAGCAGACTCGGGACAGATGAGACCCAGTACTTC. It encodes CATSRLGTDETQYF.

This clone appeared a few times. This chain links TRBV5-1 with TRBJ2-1; 9 bases are a match to TRBD1. This CDR3 contains 14 residues. V shed 4 bases, J shed 8 bases, and the junction held 7 bases outside the gene matches. Looked up from germline, CDR1 is SGHRS and CDR2 is YFSETQ. CDR3 nucleotides: TGCGCCAGCAGCCCCGGGACAGGGAGGGATGAGCAGTTCTTC. Translation gives CASSPGTGRDEQFF.

In its sample, this clone was seen once. The V gene is TRBV27, the J gene TRBJ1-2; TRBD1 aligns across 11 bases. V gave up 3 bases and J gave up 7 bases; unmatched junction bases: 4. The length of the CDR3 is 14 residues. CDR1 and CDR2 from the germline V gene are MNHEY and SMNVEV (reference sequence). CDR3 sequence (DNA): TGTGCCAGCAGTTTGGACAGGGGGCTTGGTGGCTACACCTTC. Amino acid sequence: CASSLDRGLGGYTF.

The chain has TRBV4-1 and TRBJ2-1; TRBD2 matches 8 bases. V was clipped by 1 base and J by 6 bases; unmatched bases: 5. The germline gives CDR1 MGHRA, CDR2 YSYEKL. The CDR3 has 15 amino acids. The CDR3, as DNA: TGCGCCAGCAGCCAAGTAGGGACTAGGCCCAATGAGCAGTTCTTC. Its translation is CASSQVGTRPNEQFF.

The chain uses TRBV4-2 and TRBJ1-2; D may be TRBD1 (6 bases). This CDR3 comprises 19 residues. Germline CDR1 LGHNA, CDR2 YNFKEQ. Deletions cut 0 bases from V and 5 bases from J, with 25 bases between. The CDR3 reads CASSQDEAFDRSSLYGYTF. The CDR3 DNA sequence: TGTGCCAGCAGCCAAGATGAGGCGTTCGACAGGTCATCGCTGTATGGCTACACCTTC.

This clone was picked up one time. The rearrangement links TRBV7-2 to TRBJ2-2, with D maybe TRBD1 (5 bases). Germline V CDR1 and CDR2: SGHTA, FQGNSA. The germline V and J ends were trimmed by 4 bases and 3 bases, with 12 bases remaining between them. This CDR3 spans 15 amino acids. CDR3 protein: CASSSDRAYTGELFF. CDR3 sequence (DNA): TGTGCCAGCAGCTCTGACAGAGCCTACACCGGGGAGCTGTTTTTT.